Sample share makes the clone carrying this T cell receptor (beta chain) large. Germline V lookup: CDR1 SGHVS, CDR2 FQNEAQ. V lost 5 bases and J lost 4, with 18 bases in between. The CDR3 totals 16 residues. This sample is part of a study of immune reconstitution after stem cell transplant in scleroderma. MiXCR, run by TCRdb on the RT-PCR reads, gives a single entry per CDR3 protein. Counted here are roughly 1,500 distinct CDR3 sequences, approximately 14% occurring once; the ten biggest clones make up roughly 56%. This specimen was acquired before or after autologous hematopoietic stem cell transplantation (not recorded which). The receptor comes from a female donor with systemic sclerosis. The V and J genes are TRBV7-8 and TRBJ2-1; the D gene is possibly TRBD2 (7 bases). CDR3 bases: TGTGCCAGCAGCCCACAAGGGGGGGCGCTTTACAATGAGCAGTTCTTC. It specifies CASSPQGGALYNEQFF.